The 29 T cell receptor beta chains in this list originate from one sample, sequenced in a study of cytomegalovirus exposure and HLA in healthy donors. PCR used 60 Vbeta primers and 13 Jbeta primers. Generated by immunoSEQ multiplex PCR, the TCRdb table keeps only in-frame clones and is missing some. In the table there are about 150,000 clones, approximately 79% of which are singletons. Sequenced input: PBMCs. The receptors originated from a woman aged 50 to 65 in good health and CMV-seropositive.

The CDR3 reads CASSYAGVQETQYF. The CDR3 nucleotides read TGTGCCAGCAGCTATGCGGGGGTCCAAGAGACCCAGTACTTC. This chain connects TRBV5-5 to TRBJ2-5; TRBD2 matches 7 bases. This CDR3 comprises 14 residues. Germline V lookup: CDR1 SGHKS, CDR2 YYEKEE (reference sequence). J lost 1 base, V lost 3 bases, and 3 bases had no gene match.

The CDR3 region has the DNA TGTGCCAGCACCCCCGGGAGGGCTCCTTTGTCTGAAGCTTTCTTT. Its protein product is CASTPGRAPLSEAFF. V is TRBV13 and J is TRBJ1-1, with D uncertain. This CDR3 has 15 amino acids. In germline, CDR1 is PRHDT, CDR2 FYEKMQ (reference sequence). Trimming pared 7 bases from V and 6 bases from J, leaving 21 bases between.

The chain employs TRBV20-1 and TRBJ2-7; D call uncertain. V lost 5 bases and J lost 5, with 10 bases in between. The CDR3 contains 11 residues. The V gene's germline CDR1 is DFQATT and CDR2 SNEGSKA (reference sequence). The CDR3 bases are TGCAGTGCTCCCAGAGGAAACGAGCAGTACTTC. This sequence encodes CSAPRGNEQYF.

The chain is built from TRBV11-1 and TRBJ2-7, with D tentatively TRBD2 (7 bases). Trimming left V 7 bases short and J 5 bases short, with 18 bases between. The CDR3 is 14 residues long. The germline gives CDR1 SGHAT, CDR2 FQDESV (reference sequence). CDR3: CASIPGRGAHEQYF. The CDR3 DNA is TGTGCCAGCATCCCCGGACGGGGGGCCCACGAGCAGTACTTC.

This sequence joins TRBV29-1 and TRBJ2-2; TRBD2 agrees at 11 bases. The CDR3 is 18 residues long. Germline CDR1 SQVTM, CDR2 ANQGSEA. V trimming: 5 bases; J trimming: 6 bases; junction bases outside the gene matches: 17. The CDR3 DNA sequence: TGCAGCGTTCTAACCACCAGACTAGCGGGGTTTTCCCCCGGGGAGCTGTTTTTT. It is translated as CSVLTTRLAGFSPGELFF.

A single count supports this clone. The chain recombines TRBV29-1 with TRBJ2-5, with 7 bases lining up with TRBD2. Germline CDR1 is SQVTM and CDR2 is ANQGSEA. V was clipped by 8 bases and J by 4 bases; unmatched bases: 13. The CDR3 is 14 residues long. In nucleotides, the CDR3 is TGCAGCCTGGCTACCGGGGGGTATGGAGAGACCCAGTACTTC. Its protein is CSLATGGYGETQYF.

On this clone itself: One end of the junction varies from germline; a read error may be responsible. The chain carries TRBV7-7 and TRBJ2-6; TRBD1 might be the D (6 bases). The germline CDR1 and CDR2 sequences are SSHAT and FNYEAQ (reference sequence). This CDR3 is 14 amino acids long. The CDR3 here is CASSPGTGANVLTF. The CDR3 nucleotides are TGTGCTAGCAGCCCCGGGACAGGGGCCAACGTCCTGACTTTC.

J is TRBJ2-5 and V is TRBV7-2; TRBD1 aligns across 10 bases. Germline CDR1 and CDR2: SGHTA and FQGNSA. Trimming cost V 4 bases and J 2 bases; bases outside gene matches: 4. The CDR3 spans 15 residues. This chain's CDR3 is CASSWGQGRQETQYF. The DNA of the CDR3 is TGTGCCAGCAGCTGGGGACAGGGGCGGCAAGAGACCCAGTACTTC.

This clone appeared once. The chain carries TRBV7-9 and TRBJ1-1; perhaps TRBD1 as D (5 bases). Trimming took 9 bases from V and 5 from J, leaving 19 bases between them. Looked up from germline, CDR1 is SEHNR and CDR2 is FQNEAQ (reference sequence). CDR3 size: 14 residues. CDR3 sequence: CASIIGAVGTEAFF. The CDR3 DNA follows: TGTGCCAGTATTATAGGGGCTGTGGGAACTGAAGCTTTCTTT.

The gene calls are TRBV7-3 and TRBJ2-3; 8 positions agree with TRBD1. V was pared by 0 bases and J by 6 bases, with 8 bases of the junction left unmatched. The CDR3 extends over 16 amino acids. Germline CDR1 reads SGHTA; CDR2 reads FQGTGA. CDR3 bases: TGTGCCAGCAGCTTAACGTTGGGGACAGGTCCCGATACGCAGTATTTT. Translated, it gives CASSLTLGTGPDTQYF.

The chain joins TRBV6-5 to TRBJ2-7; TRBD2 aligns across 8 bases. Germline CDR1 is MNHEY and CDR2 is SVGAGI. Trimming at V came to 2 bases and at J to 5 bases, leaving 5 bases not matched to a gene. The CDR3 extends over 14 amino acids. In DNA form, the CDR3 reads TGTGCCAGCAGTTACACCGGGGGGGGCAACGAGCAGTACTTC. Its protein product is CASSYTGGGNEQYF.

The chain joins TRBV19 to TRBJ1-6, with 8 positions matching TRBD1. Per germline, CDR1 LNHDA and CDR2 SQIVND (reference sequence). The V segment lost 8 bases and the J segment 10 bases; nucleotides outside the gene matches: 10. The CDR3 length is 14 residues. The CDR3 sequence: CASGLTGEYSPLHF. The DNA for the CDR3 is TGTGCCAGTGGCCTGACAGGGGAGTACTCACCCCTCCACTTT.

As DNA, the CDR3 is TGTGCCAGCAGCGTAGAGGGGGCTAGGTACAATGAGCAGTTCTTC. It codes for CASSVEGARYNEQFF. The rearrangement uses TRBV9 and TRBJ2-1, with 7 bases that match TRBD1. This CDR3 region has 15 residues. J was trimmed by 4 bases and V by 0 bases; bases with no gene match: 4. Germline V gene lookup returns CDR1 SGDLS and CDR2 YYNGEE.

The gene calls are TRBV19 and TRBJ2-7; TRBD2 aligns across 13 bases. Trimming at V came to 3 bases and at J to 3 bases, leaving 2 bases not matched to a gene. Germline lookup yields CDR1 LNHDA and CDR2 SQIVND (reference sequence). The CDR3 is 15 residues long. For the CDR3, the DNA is TGTGCCAGTAGTATCAGGACTAGCGGGGGCTACGAGCAGTACTTC. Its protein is CASSIRTSGGYEQYF.

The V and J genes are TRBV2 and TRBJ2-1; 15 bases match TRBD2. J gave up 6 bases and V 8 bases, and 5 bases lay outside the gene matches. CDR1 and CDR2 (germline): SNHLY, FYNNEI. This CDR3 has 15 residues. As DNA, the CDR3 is TGTGCCAGCTTTGGACTAGCGGGGGGGATCAATGAGCAGTTCTTC. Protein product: CASFGLAGGINEQFF.

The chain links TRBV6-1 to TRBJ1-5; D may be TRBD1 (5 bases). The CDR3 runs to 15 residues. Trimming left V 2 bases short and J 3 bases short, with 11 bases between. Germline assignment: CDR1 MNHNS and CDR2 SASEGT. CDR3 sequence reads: CASSEPPGVNQPQHF. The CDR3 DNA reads TGTGCCAGCAGTGAACCCCCGGGGGTCAATCAGCCCCAGCATTTT.

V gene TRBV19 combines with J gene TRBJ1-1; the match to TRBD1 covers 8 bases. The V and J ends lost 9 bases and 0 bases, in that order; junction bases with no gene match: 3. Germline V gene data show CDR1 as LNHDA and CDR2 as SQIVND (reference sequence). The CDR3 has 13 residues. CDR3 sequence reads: CASAQGVNTEAFF. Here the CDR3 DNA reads TGTGCCAGCGCACAGGGGGTGAACACTGAAGCTTTCTTT.

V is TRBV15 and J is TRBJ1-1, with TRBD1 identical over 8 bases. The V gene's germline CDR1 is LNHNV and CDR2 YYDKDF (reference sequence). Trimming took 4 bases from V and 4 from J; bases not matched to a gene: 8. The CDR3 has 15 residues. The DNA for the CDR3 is TGTGCCACCAGCACGGGACAGGACTTCACCACTGAAGCTTTCTTT. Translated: CATSTGQDFTTEAFF.

Written as DNA, the CDR3 is TGCGCCAGCAGCCAAGATCTCCAGGTAACAGATACGCAGTATTTT. Translated: CASSQDLQVTDTQYF. The J gene is TRBJ2-3, the V gene TRBV4-1; D call uncertain. V lost 0 bases and J lost 3, with 10 bases in between. CDR1 and CDR2 from the germline V gene are MGHRA and YSYEKL. This CDR3 contains 15 residues.

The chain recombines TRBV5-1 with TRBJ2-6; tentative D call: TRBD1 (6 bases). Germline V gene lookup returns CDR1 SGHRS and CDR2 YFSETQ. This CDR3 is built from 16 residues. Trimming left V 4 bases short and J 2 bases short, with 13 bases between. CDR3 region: CASSPIQGTGANVLTF. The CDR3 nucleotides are TGCGCCAGCAGCCCGATACAGGGTACTGGGGCCAACGTCCTGACTTTC.

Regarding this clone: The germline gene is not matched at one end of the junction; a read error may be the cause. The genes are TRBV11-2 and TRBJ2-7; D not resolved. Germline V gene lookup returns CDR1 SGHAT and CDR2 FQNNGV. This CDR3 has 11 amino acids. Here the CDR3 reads CASSLGYGQYF. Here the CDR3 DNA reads TGTGCCAGCAGCTTAGGGTACGGGCAGTACTTC.

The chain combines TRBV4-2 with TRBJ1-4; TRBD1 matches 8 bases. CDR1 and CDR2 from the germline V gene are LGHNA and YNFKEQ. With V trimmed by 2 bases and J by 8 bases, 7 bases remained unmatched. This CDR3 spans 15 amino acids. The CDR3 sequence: CASSQRQGMEEKLFF. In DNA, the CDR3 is TGTGCCAGCAGCCAAAGACAGGGGATGGAGGAAAAACTGTTTTTT.

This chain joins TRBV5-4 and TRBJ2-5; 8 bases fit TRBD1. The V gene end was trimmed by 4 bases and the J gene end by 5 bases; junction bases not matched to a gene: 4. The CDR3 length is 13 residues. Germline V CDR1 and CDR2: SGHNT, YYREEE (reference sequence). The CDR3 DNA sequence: TGTGCCAGCAGCCGGACAGGGATCGAGACCCAGTACTTC. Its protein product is CASSRTGIETQYF.

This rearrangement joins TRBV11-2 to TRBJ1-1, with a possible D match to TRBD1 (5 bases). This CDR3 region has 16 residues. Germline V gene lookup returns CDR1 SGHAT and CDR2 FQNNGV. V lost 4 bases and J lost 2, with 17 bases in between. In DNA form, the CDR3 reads TGTGCCAGCAGCTCGGGTACAGGTTGGGGAAACACTGAAGCTTTCTTT. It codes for CASSSGTGWGNTEAFF.

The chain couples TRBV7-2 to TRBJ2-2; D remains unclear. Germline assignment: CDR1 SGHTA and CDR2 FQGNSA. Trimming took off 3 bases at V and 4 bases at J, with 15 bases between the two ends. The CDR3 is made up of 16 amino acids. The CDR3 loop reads CASSFRGPGSTGELFF. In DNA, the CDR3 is TGTGCCAGCAGCTTTCGAGGCCCCGGTAGCACCGGGGAGCTGTTTTTT.

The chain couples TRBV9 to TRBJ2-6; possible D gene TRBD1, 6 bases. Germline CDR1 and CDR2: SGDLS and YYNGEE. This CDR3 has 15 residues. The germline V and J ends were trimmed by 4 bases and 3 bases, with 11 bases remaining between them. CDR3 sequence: CASSPGESGANVLTF. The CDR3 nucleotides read TGTGCCAGCAGCCCAGGGGAAAGTGGGGCCAACGTCCTGACTTTC.

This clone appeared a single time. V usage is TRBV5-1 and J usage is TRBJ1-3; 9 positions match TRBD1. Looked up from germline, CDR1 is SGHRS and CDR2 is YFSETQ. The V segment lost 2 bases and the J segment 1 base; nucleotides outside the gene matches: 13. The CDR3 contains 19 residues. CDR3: CASSLGGAGTGRSGNTIYF. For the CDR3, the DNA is TGCGCCAGCAGCTTAGGAGGGGCCGGGACAGGGAGATCTGGAAACACCATATATTTT.

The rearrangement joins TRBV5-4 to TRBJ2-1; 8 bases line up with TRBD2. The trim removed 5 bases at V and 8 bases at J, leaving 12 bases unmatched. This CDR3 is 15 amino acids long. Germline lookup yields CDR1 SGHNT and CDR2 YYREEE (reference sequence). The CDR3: CASSRSSGGSDEQFF. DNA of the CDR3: TGTGCCAGCAGTCGGTCGAGCGGGGGCTCAGATGAGCAGTTCTTC.

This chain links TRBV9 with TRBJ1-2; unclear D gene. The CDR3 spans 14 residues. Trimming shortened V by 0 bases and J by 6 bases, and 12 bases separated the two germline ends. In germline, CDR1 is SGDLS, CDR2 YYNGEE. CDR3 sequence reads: CASSVATDSNGYTF. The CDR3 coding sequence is TGTGCCAGCAGCGTAGCTACGGACTCCAATGGCTACACCTTC.